The clone carrying this TCR beta chain was observed at least ten times. Its antigen is still unknown. The data derive from a study of metastatic and nonmetastatic thyroid tumors. On the study more broadly: Malignant thyroid and benign thyroid patients provided blood and tumor or nodule tissue whose repertoires were compared.

Original processing notes: CDR3 differences across clinicopathological groups were used to build a distant-metastasis classifier for papillary thyroid cancer. TCRdb ran MiXCR on the PCR reads. The V and J calls here are based on TCRdb, not the publication. The sample has approximately 30,000 clones; approximately 16% are singletons. Treatment of any kind had been given to no patient before thyroid surgery. Per the germline V gene, CDR1 is SGHTA and CDR2 is FQGNSA. The CDR3 totals 14 residues. After removal of 4 bases from V and 7 bases from J, the junction contained 3 bases not matched to a gene. Whole-study findings and limits: Malignant thyroid tumors reportedly exceeded benign nodules significantly in TCR beta diversity, with the difference appearing in blood and tumor.

This rearrangement joins TRBV7-2 to TRBJ1-4, with 10 nucleotides matching TRBD1. This clonotype originated in a female donor with papillary thyroid cancer or a benign thyroid nodule (not recorded which). Some clones in this sample may be carry-over from other donors' samples. Input material: blood. Here the CDR3 reads CASSSWDRGEKLFF. In DNA form, the CDR3 reads TGTGCCAGCAGCTCCTGGGACAGGGGTGAAAAACTGTTTTTT. The full variable domain, its missing parts supplied by reference TRBV7-2 and TRBJ1-4, is GAGVSQSPSNKVTEKGKDVELRCDPISGHTALYWYRQSLGQGLEFLIYFQGNSAPDKSGLPSDRFSAERTGGSVSTLTIQRTQQEDSAVYLCASSSWDRGEKLFFGSGTQLSVL.